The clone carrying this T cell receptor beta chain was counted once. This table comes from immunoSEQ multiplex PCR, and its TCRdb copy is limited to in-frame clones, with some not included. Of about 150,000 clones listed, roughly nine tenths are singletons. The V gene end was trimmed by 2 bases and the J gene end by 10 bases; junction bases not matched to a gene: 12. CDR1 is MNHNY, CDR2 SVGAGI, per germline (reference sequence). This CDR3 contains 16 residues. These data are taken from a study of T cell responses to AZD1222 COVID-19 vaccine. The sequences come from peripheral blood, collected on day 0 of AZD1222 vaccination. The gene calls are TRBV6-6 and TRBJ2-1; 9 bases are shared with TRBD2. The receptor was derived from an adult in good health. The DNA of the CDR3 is TGTGCCAGCAGTTACACCTCCGGCGGGAGGGCCCTGGAGCAGTTCTTC. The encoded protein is CASSYTSGGRALEQFF.